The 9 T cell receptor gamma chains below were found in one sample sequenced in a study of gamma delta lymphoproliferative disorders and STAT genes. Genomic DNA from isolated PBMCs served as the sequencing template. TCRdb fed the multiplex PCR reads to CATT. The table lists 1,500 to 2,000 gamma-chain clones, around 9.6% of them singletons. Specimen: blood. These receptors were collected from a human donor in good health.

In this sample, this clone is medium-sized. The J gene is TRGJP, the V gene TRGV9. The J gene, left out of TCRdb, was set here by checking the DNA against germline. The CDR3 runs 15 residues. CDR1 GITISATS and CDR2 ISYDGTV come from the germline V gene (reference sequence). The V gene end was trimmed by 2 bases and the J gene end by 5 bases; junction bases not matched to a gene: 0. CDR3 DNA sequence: TGTGCCTTGTGGGAGGAAGAGTTGGGCAAAAAAATCAAGGTATTT. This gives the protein CALWEEELGKKIKVF.

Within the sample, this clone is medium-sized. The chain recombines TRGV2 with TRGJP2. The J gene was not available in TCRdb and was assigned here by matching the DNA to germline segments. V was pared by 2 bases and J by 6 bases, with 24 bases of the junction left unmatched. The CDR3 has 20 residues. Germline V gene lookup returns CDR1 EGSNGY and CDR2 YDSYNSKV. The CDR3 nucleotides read TGTGCCACCTGGGACGACACGATTCGACCAACCCCGAGGGGTGATTGGATCAAGACGTTT. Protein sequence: CATWDDTIRPTPRGDWIKTF.

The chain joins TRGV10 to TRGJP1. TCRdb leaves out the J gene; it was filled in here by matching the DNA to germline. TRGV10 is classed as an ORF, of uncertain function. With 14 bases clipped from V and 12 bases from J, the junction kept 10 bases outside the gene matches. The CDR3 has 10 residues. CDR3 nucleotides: TGTGCTACCAAAAATAGGTTCAAGATATTT. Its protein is CATKNRFKIF.

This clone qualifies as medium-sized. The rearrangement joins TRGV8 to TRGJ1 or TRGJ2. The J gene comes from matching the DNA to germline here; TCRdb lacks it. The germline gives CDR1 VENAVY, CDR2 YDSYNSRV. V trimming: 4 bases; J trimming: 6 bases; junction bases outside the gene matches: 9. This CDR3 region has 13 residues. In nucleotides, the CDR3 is TGTGCCACCTGGGAAAAAAGGGGTTATAAGAAACTCTTT. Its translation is CATWEKRGYKKLF.

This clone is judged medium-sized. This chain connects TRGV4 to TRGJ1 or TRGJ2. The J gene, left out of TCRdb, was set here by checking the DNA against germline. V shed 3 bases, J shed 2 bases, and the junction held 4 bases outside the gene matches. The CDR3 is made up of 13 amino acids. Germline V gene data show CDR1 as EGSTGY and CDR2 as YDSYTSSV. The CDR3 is CATWDRYYYKKLF. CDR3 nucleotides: TGTGCCACCTGGGATAGATATTATTATAAGAAACTCTTT.

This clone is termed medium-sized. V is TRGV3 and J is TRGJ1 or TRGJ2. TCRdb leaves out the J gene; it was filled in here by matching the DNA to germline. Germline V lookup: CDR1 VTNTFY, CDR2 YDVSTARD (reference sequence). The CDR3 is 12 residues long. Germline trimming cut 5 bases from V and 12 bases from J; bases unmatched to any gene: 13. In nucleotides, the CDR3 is TGTGCCACCTGGGGCCCCCTATGGGGGAAACTCTTT. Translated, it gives CATWGPLWGKLF.

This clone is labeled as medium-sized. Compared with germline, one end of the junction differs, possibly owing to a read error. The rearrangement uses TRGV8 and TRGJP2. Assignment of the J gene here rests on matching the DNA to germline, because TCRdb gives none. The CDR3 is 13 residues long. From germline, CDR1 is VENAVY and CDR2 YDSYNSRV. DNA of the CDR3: TGTGCCACCTGGGATAGTGGTGATTGGATCAAGACGTTT. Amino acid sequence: CATWDSGDWIKTF.

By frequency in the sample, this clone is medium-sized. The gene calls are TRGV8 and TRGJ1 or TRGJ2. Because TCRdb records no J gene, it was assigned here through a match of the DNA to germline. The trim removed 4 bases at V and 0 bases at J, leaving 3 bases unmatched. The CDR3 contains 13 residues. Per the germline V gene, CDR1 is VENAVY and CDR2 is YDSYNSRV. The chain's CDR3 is CATWESNYYKKLF. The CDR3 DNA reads TGTGCCACCTGGGAATCGAATTATTATAAGAAACTCTTT.

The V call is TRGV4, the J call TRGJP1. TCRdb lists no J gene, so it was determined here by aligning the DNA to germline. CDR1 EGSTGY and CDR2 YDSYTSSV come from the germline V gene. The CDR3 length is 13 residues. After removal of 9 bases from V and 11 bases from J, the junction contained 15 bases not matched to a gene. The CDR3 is CATQPPPCWFKIF. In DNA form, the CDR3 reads TGTGCCACCCAACCCCCCCCCTGCTGGTTCAAGATATTT.